Given below is one TCR beta chain in context. Its antigen is not yet known. No qualities accompany the bases; no much larger clone lies one base away. The data were obtained in a study of T cell responses to AZD1222 COVID-19 vaccine listed by TCRdb under 2021. Broadly, across the study: AZD1222 recipients whose second dose came at about 4 weeks and those whose second dose came at about 12 weeks were combined into one group, since spike-specific TCR depth and breadth did not differ between the two schedules. TCR sequencing was performed for roughly 250 trial participants, of whom about 200 were given two doses of AZD1222 and some 26 were given two doses of MenACWY control vaccine. Trial participants were enrolled into age subgroups of 18-55, 56-69 and 70-plus years, which contained approximately 150, 30 and 60 TCR-sequenced participants, respectively.

Overall study outcomes, separate from this receptor: Epitopes outside the regions mutated in the B.1.351 and B.1.1.7 variants were reportedly recognized by nearly half of the unique spike-specific TCRs. The 56-69-year group was small, and its depth increase did not reach significance, likely because of low power. Most participants were white British and females outnumbered males, and the authors suggested that clonal diversity may have been underestimated. Conclusions about previously exposed vaccinees were limited because only six or seven AZD1222 recipients were SARS-CoV-2 seropositive at baseline. No day 14 peak-response samples were available, so repertoires were characterized only after the peak T cell response. Spike-specific TCR breadth and depth rose significantly after two AZD1222 doses compared with day 0 and with MenACWY recipients. The whole spike protein was spanned by vaccine-associated CD4 TCRs, and dominant responses were seen in regions 160-218 and 743-854.

The CDR3 regions of human TCRbeta chains were subjected to immunosequencing. In the original analysis: TCRs in the repertoires were matched against a reference library of SARS-CoV-2-specific TCRs that had been generated with the MIRA antigen-specificity platform. Breadth was defined as the fraction of unique TCRs that were SARS-CoV-2-associated, and depth was defined as the fraction of total T cells that were SARS-CoV-2-associated. Using the MIRA data, each spike-specific TCR was mapped to the spike region that the TCR reacts to and placed in a CD4 or CD8 class. Log10-transformed breadth and depth values were compared by one-way ANOVA with Sidak's multiple comparisons tests. As stored in TCRdb, this immuneACCESS dataset retains in-frame rearrangements with V and J assigned. A fraction of the clones does not appear; measured against another copy, unresolved V genes explain less than half of the discrepancy, and the remainder lacks a known reason. The D gene and trimming were derived from the DNA, and the V and J assignments and clone size from that table. For this sample the table gives approximately 27,000 clones, of which about nine tenths were detected only once. Around 1.2% of the sample comes from the top ten.

In the paper's terms, the time point label means: baseline before first vaccination. The vaccinee samples were drawn from two UK trials, COV001 and COV002, one of which was a single-blind randomized controlled phase 2/3 trial testing AZD1222 (ChAdOx1 nCoV-19) in healthy adults. For TCRbeta chain sequencing, PBMC samples from trial participants were taken at day 0 and at day 28 after the second dose. The sequence derives from an adult in good health. This sample comprised peripheral blood, obtained on day 0 of AZD1222 vaccination.

The CDR3: CASSIAPGINYGYTF. DNA sequence: TGTGCCAGTAGTATAGCTCCAGGGATTAACTATGGCTACACCTTC. The chain joins TRBV19 to TRBJ1-2; TRBD1 could be the D gene, as 5 bases match. The CDR3, from cysteine to phenylalanine, totals 15 residues. The DNA shown is the 45-base CDR3, in frame from base 1. According to the germline V gene (reference sequence), CDR1 reads LNHDA and CDR2 reads SQIVND. The germline ends are 10 bases apart after V is trimmed by 1 base and J by 1 base.